The following is a T cell receptor beta chain sequence with its context. Its antigen is undetermined. V lost 4 bases, J lost 10 bases, and 22 bases lay in between. Germline loops: CDR1 MNHEY, CDR2 SMNVEV (reference sequence). The CDR3 is made up of 16 amino acids. The assay was immunoSEQ multiplex PCR, and TCRdb's table has in-frame clones only and misses some. Among tens of thousands of clones listed, approximately 93% were seen once. The data belong to a study of Tregs in tolerant kidney transplant recipients. Study-wide points: Activated donor B cell expansion appeared to reveal the most relevant donor-specific TCRbeta repertoire.

The sequences come from CD4+ T cells from blood, collected before the transplant. V gene TRBV27 combines with J gene TRBJ2-2, with D perhaps TRBD1 (7 bases). This sequence was found in a human donor who received a combined kidney and bone marrow transplant. This CDR3 reads CASSSFRAGGLAELFF. The CDR3 DNA follows: TGTGCCAGCAGTTCTTTTCGGGCAGGGGGGCTAGCGGAGCTGTTTTTT.